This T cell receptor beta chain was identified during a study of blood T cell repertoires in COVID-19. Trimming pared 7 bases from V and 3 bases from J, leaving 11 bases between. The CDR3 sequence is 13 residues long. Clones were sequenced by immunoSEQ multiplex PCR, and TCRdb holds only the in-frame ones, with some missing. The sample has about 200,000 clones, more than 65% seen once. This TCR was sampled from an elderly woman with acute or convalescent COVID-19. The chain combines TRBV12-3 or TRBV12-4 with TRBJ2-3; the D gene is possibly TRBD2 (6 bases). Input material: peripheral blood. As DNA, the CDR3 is TGTGCCAGCAAGGCGGGGAATACAGATACGCAGTATTTT. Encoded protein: CASKAGNTDTQYF.